The rows below give T cell receptor beta chains drawn from one sample of a study of CD8+CD57+ T cells in acquired aplastic anemia. Via MiXCR, TCRdb re-called the reads, giving one row per CDR3 protein. Of some 200,000 distinct CDR3 sequences in the sample, around 47% were seen once. Sequences were obtained from sorted CD4+, CD8+, or CD8+CD57+ T cells (not recorded which) from PBMCs. All receptors come from a human donor with aplastic anemia. Each CDR3 is given with its conserved first and last residue. Each record gives: clone size, J gene, V gene, D gene, CDR3 protein, CDR3 DNA. D genes are given only for firm matches. Expanded clones get a size class; other rows say once, few or many, or leave the size out.

. | TRBJ1-6 | TRBV25-1 | TRBD1 | CASSPGTARSYNSPLHF | TGCGCCAGCAGCCCGGGGACAGCGCGCTCCTATAATTCACCCCTCCACTTT
. | TRBJ2-2 | TRBV7-3 | . | CANRQITGELFF | TGTGCCAACCGACAGATCACCGGGGAGCTGTTTTTT
. | TRBJ2-1 | TRBV24-1 | TRBD2 | CATSAISGGANEQFF | TGTGCCACCAGTGCCATTAGCGGGGGGGCGAATGAGCAGTTCTTC
. | TRBJ2-5 | TRBV15 | . | CATSRDPVRETQYF | TGTGCCACCAGCAGAGATCCAGTCAGAGAGACCCAGTACTTC
many | TRBJ2-3 | TRBV27 | . | CASSMSSTQYF | TGTGCCAGCAGTATGAGCAGTACGCAGTATTTT
. | TRBJ2-2 | TRBV9 | . | CASSATSVEELFF | TGTGCCAGCAGCGCCACTAGTGTTGAGGAGCTGTTTTTT
few | TRBJ2-7 | TRBV4-1 | . | CASSQDGGSYEQYF | TGCGCCAGCAGCCAAGATGGCGGCAGCTACGAGCAGTACTTC
. | TRBJ2-7 | TRBV2 | TRBD2 | CAGGEGAYEQYF | TGTGCCGGGGGGGAGGGCGCCTACGAGCAGTACTTC
. | TRBJ2-7 | TRBV6-2/TRBV6-3 | TRBD2 | CASSYTYYTSGASYEQYF | TGTGCCAGCAGTTACACCTATTATACTAGCGGGGCCTCCTACGAGCAGTACTTC
few | TRBJ1-2 | TRBV7-9 | TRBD1 | CASSEDRMGGYTF | TGTGCCAGCAGCGAGGACAGGATGGGTGGCTACACCTTC
. | TRBJ2-1 | TRBV7-7 | . | CASSPRHRHYNEQFF | TGTGCTAGCAGCCCCCGACACCGCCACTACAATGAGCAGTTCTTC
. | TRBJ1-6 | TRBV6-1 | . | CASMRAGASNSPLHF | TGTGCCAGCATGAGGGCAGGGGCCAGTAATTCACCCCTCCACTTT
few | TRBJ1-5 | TRBV6-1 | . | CASREPQENQPQHF | TGTGCCAGCAGAGAGCCCCAAGAAAATCAGCCCCAGCATTTT
. | TRBJ2-7 | TRBV5-5 | . | CASSSSDSSYEQYF | TGTGCCAGCAGCTCCTCCGACAGCTCCTACGAGCAGTACTTC
. | TRBJ2-5 | TRBV7-6 | . | CASSLLRGDETQYF | TGTGCCAGCAGCTTACTCCGGGGCGATGAGACCCAGTACTTC
. | TRBJ1-3 | TRBV2 | . | CASSVEGDTIYF | TGTGCCAGCAGTGTTGAGGGGGACACCATATATTTT
few | TRBJ2-3 | TRBV2 | . | CASVGGKTQYF | TGTGCCAGCGTCGGTGGAAAGACGCAGTATTTT
. | TRBJ2-5 | TRBV10-3 | TRBD1 | CAISETTRTGGKETQYF | TGTGCCATCAGTGAGACCACTAGGACAGGGGGCAAAGAGACCCAGTACTTC
. | TRBJ1-5 | TRBV10-1 | . | CASSGGQGLPQHF | TGCGCCAGCAGTGGGGGGCAGGGATTGCCCCAGCATTTT
. | TRBJ2-1 | TRBV7-9 | . | CASSFYRGAINEQFF | TGTGCCAGCAGCTTCTATCGGGGAGCCATCAATGAGCAGTTCTTC
. | TRBJ2-3 | TRBV12-3/TRBV12-4 | . | CASSFLGGGNTDTQYF | TGTGCCAGCAGTTTTTTAGGGGGGGGAAACACAGATACGCAGTATTTT
many | TRBJ2-2 | TRBV10-1 | TRBD2 | CASSERELAGEGVGELFF | TGCGCCAGCAGTGAGAGGGAACTAGCGGGAGAAGGGGTCGGGGAGCTGTTTTTT
many | TRBJ1-5 | TRBV2 | . | CASNRQNSNQPQHF | TGTGCCAGCAACCGACAGAATAGCAATCAGCCCCAGCATTTT
. | TRBJ2-7 | TRBV29-1 | . | CSVGSGRAGQYF | TGCAGCGTTGGGAGCGGACGGGCCGGGCAGTACTTC
. | TRBJ1-4 | TRBV7-2 | . | CASSPGTEKLFF | TGTGCCAGCAGCCCCGGTACGGAAAAACTGTTTTTT
. | TRBJ2-3 | TRBV27 | . | CASSLISSTDTQYF | TGTGCCAGCAGTTTAATCTCAAGCACAGATACGCAGTATTTT
few | TRBJ1-6 | TRBV5-1 | . | CASSLGQTSRSYNSPLHF | TGCGCCAGCAGCTTGGGACAGACTTCACGCTCCTATAATTCACCCCTCCACTTT
many | TRBJ2-5 | TRBV5-1 | TRBD2 | CASSRGLAEQETQYF | TGCGCCAGCAGCCGGGGACTAGCGGAACAAGAGACCCAGTACTTC
. | TRBJ2-7 | TRBV5-1 | . | CASSATLTGGVGEQYF | TGCGCCAGCAGCGCAACCCTGACGGGGGGCGTGGGAGAGCAGTACTTC
once | TRBJ2-3 | TRBV9 | TRBD1 | CASNTGQEYTDTQYF | TGTGCCAGCAACACCGGACAGGAGTACACAGATACGCAGTATTTT
many | TRBJ1-4 | TRBV5-1 | . | CASSLDRVQFEKLFF | TGCGCCAGCAGCTTGGATCGCGTACAGTTCGAAAAACTGTTTTTT
. | TRBJ1-6 | TRBV11-2 | . | CASSLGRGDNSPLHF | TGTGCCAGCAGCTTAGGGAGGGGAGATAATTCACCCCTCCACTTT
. | TRBJ2-5 | TRBV19 | . | CASSIGEAQYF | TGTGCCAGTAGTATCGGAGAGGCCCAGTACTTC
many | TRBJ2-7 | TRBV19 | . | CASSTPRLYF | TGTGCCAGTAGTACGCCCCGCTTGTACTTC
many | TRBJ1-1 | TRBV5-1 | . | CASSLAFREEAFF | TGCGCCAGCAGCTTGGCCTTTAGAGAGGAAGCTTTCTTT
. | TRBJ2-5 | TRBV4-2 | TRBD2 | CASSVSGTSGEMGETQYF | TGTGCCAGCAGCGTATCCGGGACTAGCGGGGAAATGGGAGAGACCCAGTACTTC
few | TRBJ2-7 | TRBV25-1 | TRBD2 | CASSESLAGGPPSEQYF | TGTGCCAGCAGTGAATCTCTAGCGGGGGGGCCGCCGTCCGAGCAGTACTTC
. | TRBJ1-2 | TRBV19 | . | CASTPPRTDLYTF | TGTGCCAGTACCCCACCCAGGACAGACCTCTACACCTTC
many | TRBJ1-5 | TRBV19 | . | CASSNNQGRDQPQHF | TGTGCCAGTAGCAACAATCAGGGTAGGGATCAGCCCCAGCATTTT
. | TRBJ1-2 | TRBV12-3/TRBV12-4 | . | CTSSLDPNYGYTF | TGTACCAGCAGTTTAGACCCTAACTATGGCTACACCTTC
. | TRBJ1-1 | TRBV10-1 | TRBD1 | CASSGPGDRVEGTEAFF | TGCGCCAGCAGTGGACCGGGGGACAGGGTAGAGGGCACTGAAGCTTTCTTT
. | TRBJ1-4 | TRBV29-1 | TRBD1 | CSVEEGAGLFF | TGCAGCGTTGAGGAGGGGGCCGGACTGTTTTTT
many | TRBJ1-5 | TRBV5-1 | . | CARIGRPSNQPQHF | TGCGCCAGAATCGGCAGACCAAGCAATCAGCCCCAGCATTTT
once | TRBJ1-5 | TRBV20-1 | . | CSARGEGKKPQHF | TGCAGTGCTAGAGGGGAGGGGAAGAAGCCCCAGCATTTT
few | TRBJ1-5 | TRBV7-2 | . | CASSLAQRQPQHF | TGTGCCAGCAGCTTAGCGCAAAGACAGCCCCAGCATTTT
. | TRBJ1-2 | TRBV19 | . | CASTPGGYTF | TGTGCCAGTACCCCGGGGGGCTACACCTTC
few | TRBJ2-5 | TRBV6-8 | TRBD2 | CASRVRHPGLAKPQETQYF | TGTGCCAGCAGAGTGCGCCACCCGGGACTAGCAAAGCCCCAAGAGACCCAGTACTTC
few | TRBJ2-7 | TRBV10-3 | TRBD2 | CAISEWASGSYEQYF | TGTGCCATCAGTGAGTGGGCTAGCGGGAGCTACGAGCAGTACTTC
once | TRBJ2-7 | TRBV6-1 | . | CASSEIGGAGVSCEQYF | TGTGCCAGCAGTGAAATTGGTGGGGCAGGGGTCTCCTGCGAGCAGTACTTC
few | TRBJ1-1 | TRBV2 | . | CASSVEGGTEAFF | TGTGCCAGCAGTGTAGAAGGTGGCACTGAAGCTTTCTTT
. | TRBJ2-5 | TRBV10-2 | . | CASSEGSQETQYF | TGCGCCAGCAGTGAGGGAAGCCAAGAGACCCAGTACTTC
once | TRBJ2-7 | TRBV7-9 | TRBD2 | CASSGPGLAGGEQYF | TGTGCCAGCAGCGGCCCCGGACTAGCGGGAGGCGAGCAGTACTTC
many | TRBJ2-4 | TRBV20-1 | TRBD2 | CSARASGRENIQYF | TGCAGTGCTAGAGCTAGCGGGAGGGAGAACATTCAGTACTTC